Here is one T cell receptor (beta chain) with its context. These data belong to a study of T cell responses to AZD1222 COVID-19 vaccine. Germline CDR1 SGHRS, CDR2 YFSETQ. The CDR3 runs to 17 residues. V gave up 1 base and J gave up 3 bases; unmatched junction bases: 13. Some clones are missing from TCRdb's copy, which holds only in-frame ones; the method was immunoSEQ multiplex PCR. This sample has some 74,000 clones, with 70% to 90% found just once. Here the sequenced sample was peripheral blood, taken 28 days after the second AZD1222 dose. The V call is TRBV5-1, the J call TRBJ2-7; 7 bases are shared with TRBD2. The TCR sequence derives from an adult who received the AZD1222 COVID-19 vaccine. CDR3 in amino acids: CASSLNFRLAESYEQYF. Written as DNA, the CDR3 is TGCGCCAGCAGCTTGAATTTCAGGCTAGCGGAGAGCTACGAGCAGTACTTC.